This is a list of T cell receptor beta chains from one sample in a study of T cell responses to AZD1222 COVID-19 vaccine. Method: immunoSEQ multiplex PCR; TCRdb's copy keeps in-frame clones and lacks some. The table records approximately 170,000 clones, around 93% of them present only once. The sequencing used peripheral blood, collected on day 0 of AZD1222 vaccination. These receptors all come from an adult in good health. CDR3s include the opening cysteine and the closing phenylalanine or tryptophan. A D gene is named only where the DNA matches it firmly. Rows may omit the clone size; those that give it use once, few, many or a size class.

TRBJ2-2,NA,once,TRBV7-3,TGTGCCAGCAGCTTAGAGGGGTCCGGGGAGCTGTTTTTT,CASSLEGSGELFF
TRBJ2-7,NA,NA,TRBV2,TGTGCCAGCAGTGATCTAGGGGGAGGGTACGAGCAGTACTTC,CASSDLGGGYEQYF
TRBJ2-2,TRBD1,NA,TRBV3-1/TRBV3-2,TGTGCCAGCAGCCGTCGACAGGGGAACACCGGGGAGCTGTTTTTT,CASSRRQGNTGELFF
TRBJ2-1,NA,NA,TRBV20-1,TGCAGTGCTGACCGGTACAATGAGCAGTTCTTC,CSADRYNEQFF
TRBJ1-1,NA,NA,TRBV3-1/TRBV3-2,TGTGCCAGCAGCCGCCACGGGGACAACACTGAAGCTTTCTTT,CASSRHGDNTEAFF
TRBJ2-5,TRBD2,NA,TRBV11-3,TGTGCCAGCAGCTCGGGACTAGCGGAGCAAGAGACCCAGTACTTC,CASSSGLAEQETQYF
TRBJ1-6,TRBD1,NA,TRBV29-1,TGCAGCGCCAGGGGGACAGGGATGAATTCACCCCTCCACTTT,CSARGTGMNSPLHF
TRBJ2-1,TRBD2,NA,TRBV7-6,TGTGCCAGCAGCCCTCGGCTAGCGGGAATAGGATCCTCCTACAATGAGCAGTTCTTC,CASSPRLAGIGSSYNEQFF
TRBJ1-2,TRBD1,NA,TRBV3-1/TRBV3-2,TGTGCCAGCAGGGACAGGGAACGCTATGGCTACACCTTC,CASRDRERYGYTF
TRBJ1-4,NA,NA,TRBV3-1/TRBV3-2,TGTGCCAGCAGCCCCCGGGGGGGCTACGAAAAACTGTTTTTT,CASSPRGGYEKLFF
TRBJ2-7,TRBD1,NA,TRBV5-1,TGCGCCAGCAGCTTGGCGGTGACAGGGGGCTCGGACGAGCAGTACTTC,CASSLAVTGGSDEQYF
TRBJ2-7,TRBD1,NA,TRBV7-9,TGTGCCAGCAGCTTAGACGGACAGGGGACCTACGAGCAGTACTTC,CASSLDGQGTYEQYF
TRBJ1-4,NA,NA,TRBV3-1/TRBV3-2,TGTGCCAGCAGCGAAACAGGGCGGGCTAATGAAAAACTGTTTTTT,CASSETGRANEKLFF
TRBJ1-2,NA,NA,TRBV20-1,TGCAGTGCTAGAGCCGACTATGGCTACACCTTC,CSARADYGYTF
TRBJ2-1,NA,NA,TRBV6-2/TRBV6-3,TGTGCCAGCAGTTACGTCTGGGACGCATACAATGAGCAGTTCTTC,CASSYVWDAYNEQFF
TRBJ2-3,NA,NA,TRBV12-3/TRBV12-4,TGTGCCGCGGGGGCAAACAGGAGAGATACGCAGTATTTT,CAAGANRRDTQYF
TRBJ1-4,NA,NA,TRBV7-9,TGTGCCAGCAGCACCCGCAATGAAAAACTGTTTTTT,CASSTRNEKLFF
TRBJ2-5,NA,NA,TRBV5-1,TGCGCCAGCAGCTCCGCCGGGGAGACCCAGTACTTC,CASSSAGETQYF
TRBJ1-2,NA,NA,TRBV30,TGTGCCTGGAGTGTTGCTGGCACCTATGGCTACACCTTC,CAWSVAGTYGYTF
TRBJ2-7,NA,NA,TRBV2,TGTGCCAGCAGTGAAGGGGGACGGCAACTAAGCTACGAGCAGTACTTC,CASSEGGRQLSYEQYF
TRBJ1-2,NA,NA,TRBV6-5,TGTGCCAGCAGTTCCCAGAATTATGGCTACACCTTC,CASSSQNYGYTF
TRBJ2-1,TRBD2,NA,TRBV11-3,TGTGCCAGCAGCTTTTCTAGCGGCCCTACCTACAATGAGCAGTTCTTC,CASSFSSGPTYNEQFF
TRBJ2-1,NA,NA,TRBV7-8,TGTGCCAGCAGCCCCAGTGTGGCGCCCCCGAGCGATGAGCAGTTCTTC,CASSPSVAPPSDEQFF
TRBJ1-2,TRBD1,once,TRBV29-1,TGCAGCGTTAGTGTACAGGGGGACTATGGCTACACCTTC,CSVSVQGDYGYTF
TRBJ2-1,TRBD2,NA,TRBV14,TGTGCCAGTGGAAGCGGGAGTTACAATGAGCAGTTCTTC,CASGSGSYNEQFF
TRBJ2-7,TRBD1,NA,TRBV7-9,TGTGCCAGCAGCTTACTCGGGACAGTGGGAAGCTACGAGCAGTACTTC,CASSLLGTVGSYEQYF